Shown below are 23 T cell receptor beta chains from a single sample sequenced in a study of T-cell memory formation after mild COVID-19. TCRdb re-derived calls from the 5' RACE reads in MiXCR, one entry per CDR3 protein. The table has around 310,000 distinct CDR3 sequences, about 13% seen once; the top ten hold around 20%. The sequencing input was PBMCs or a T cell subset sorted from them (not recorded which). The receptors were sampled from a man younger than 30 who had mild COVID-19 (a few samples of this study predate the infection). Cell type and time point are not known.

This clonotype was seen at least ten times. The rearrangement uses TRBV11-2 and TRBJ1-2; perhaps TRBD1 as D (6 bases). Germline V lookup: CDR1 SGHAT, CDR2 FQNNGV. The V end was cut by 2 bases, the J end by 2 bases, with 18 bases between. CDR3 size: 17 residues. CDR3 nucleotides: TGTGCCAGCAGCTTATTATCCCCCCGGACAGCCAACTATGGCTACACCTTC. Protein product: CASSLLSPRTANYGYTF.

V usage is TRBV24-1 and J usage is TRBJ2-5, with TRBD1 matching over 12 bases. Germline V gene data show CDR1 as KGHDR and CDR2 as SFDVKD. The CDR3 consists of 15 residues. V dropped 4 bases and J dropped 5; count of bases not matched to a gene: 4. CDR3 nucleotides: TGTGCCACCAGTGAGGGACAGGGGGCCTGGGAGACCCAGTACTTC. This sequence encodes CATSEGQGAWETQYF.

This clonotype was counted at least ten times. V is TRBV27 and J is TRBJ2-7, with 9 bases lining up with TRBD2. Trimming cost V 3 bases and J 6 bases; bases outside gene matches: 3. The germline V gene encodes CDR1 MNHEY and CDR2 SMNVEV (reference sequence). CDR3 length: 13 amino acids. CDR3 amino acids: CASSFAGGLEQYV. Written as DNA, the CDR3 is TGTGCCAGCAGTTTTGCGGGGGGGCTCGAGCAGTACGTC.

The chain recombines TRBV19 with TRBJ2-5; weak D call: TRBD1 (5 bases). Germline V gene data show CDR1 as LNHDA and CDR2 as SQIVND (reference sequence). This CDR3 comprises 15 residues. V was clipped by 4 bases and J by 4 bases, with 16 bases between them. The CDR3: CASSKGVGPGETQYF. In nucleotides, the CDR3 is TGTGCCAGTAGTAAAGGAGTGGGGCCGGGAGAGACCCAGTACTTC.

The sample holds a few counts of this clonotype. The V call is TRBV9, the J call TRBJ1-2; D remains unclear. V lost 3 bases to trimming and J lost 4 bases, with 19 bases between them. This CDR3 is built from 16 residues. Germline V gene data show CDR1 as SGDLS and CDR2 as YYNGEE. CDR3 sequence: CASSATWVAGSYGYTF. The DNA for the CDR3 is TGTGCCAGCAGCGCCACCTGGGTTGCGGGTTCCTATGGCTACACCTTC.

CDR3 coding DNA: TGCGCCAGCAGCCTGGGCCTAATACCGCTCATGAACACTGAAGCTTTCTTT. Protein sequence: CASSLGLIPLMNTEAFF. The chain carries TRBV5-1 and TRBJ1-1; D is uncertain. Germline V CDR1 and CDR2: SGHRS, YFSETQ. The CDR3 consists of 17 residues. The V gene lost 4 bases and the J gene lost 0 bases, with 19 bases spanning the gap.

A remark on this clonotype: The junction differs from germline at one of its ends, possibly a read error. The CDR3 reads CASSLVPTSSYNSPLHF. CDR3 nucleotide sequence: TGTGCCAGCAGCTTAGTGCCGACAAGCTCCTATAATTCACCACTCCACTTT. The V and J genes are TRBV7-2 and TRBJ1-6; the D is unclear. The CDR3 length is 17 residues. Germline V gene data show CDR1 as SGHTA and CDR2 as FQGNSA. The full variable domain, completed using reference TRBV7-2 and TRBJ1-6, is GAGVSQSPSNKVTEKGKDVELRCDPISGHTALYWYRQSLGQGLEFLIYFQGNSAPDKSGLPSDRFSAERTGGSVSTLTIQRTQQEDSAVYLCASSLVPTSSYNSPLHFGNGTRLTVT.

For this clonotype: A much larger clonotype is one base distant, so this may be a read error. The chain recombines TRBV6-6 with TRBJ1-1; D call uncertain. V lost 2 bases and J lost 7, with 11 bases in between. The CDR3 runs 13 residues. Germline-derived CDR1 and CDR2 are MNHNY and SVGAGI (reference sequence). As DNA, the CDR3 is TGTGCCAGCAGTTACGGACTCACTGTTGAAGCTTTCTTT. Protein: CASSYGLTVEAFF.

This clonotype appeared many times. One junction end disagrees with the germline gene, perhaps due to a read error. The chain employs TRBV18 and TRBJ1-1; maybe TRBD1 (5 bases). Germline assignment: CDR1 KGHSH and CDR2 LQKENI. CDR3 size: 12 residues. CDR3 in amino acids: CASSAVAWGGVF. CDR3 nucleotide sequence: TGTGCCAGCTCAGCGGTGGCTTGGGGGGGAGTCTTT.

This clonotype was picked up a small number of times. This chain connects TRBV12-3 or TRBV12-4 to TRBJ2-3, with a tentative D call TRBD2 (7 bases). This CDR3 region has 16 residues. Trimming left V 4 bases short and J 2 bases short, with 16 bases between. CDR3 sequence reads: CASSSRRGAYTDTQYF. In DNA, the CDR3 is TGTGCCAGCAGTTCCCGACGGGGGGCGTACACAGATACGCAGTATTTT.

This clonotype was observed at least ten times. The chain has TRBV10-3 and TRBJ2-3; 11 nucleotides align to TRBD1. V shed 5 bases and J 4 bases; nucleotides not matched to a gene: 2. This CDR3 is 14 amino acids long. Germline assignment: CDR1 ENHRY and CDR2 SYGVKD. This CDR3 reads CAISRTGGADTQYF. CDR3 DNA sequence: TGTGCCATCAGTCGGACAGGGGGCGCAGATACGCAGTATTTT.

This clonotype has at least ten counts. The chain uses TRBV7-2 and TRBJ2-5; 7 positions agree with TRBD2. Germline values: CDR1 SGHTA, CDR2 FQGNSA. The CDR3 contains 15 residues. V shed 1 base and J 2 bases; nucleotides not matched to a gene: 4. Written as DNA, the CDR3 is TGTGCCAGCAGCTTAGATCAGGGAGGGCAAGAGACCCAGTACTTC. It translates to CASSLDQGGQETQYF.

The chain links TRBV7-2 to TRBJ2-7; tentatively, D is TRBD1 (5 bases). The CDR3 runs 14 residues. V lost 1 base and J lost 3, with 10 bases in between. The germline gives CDR1 SGHTA, CDR2 FQGNSA. This CDR3 reads CASSLGAGNYEQYV. The CDR3, as DNA: TGTGCCAGCAGCTTAGGGGCAGGGAACTACGAGCAGTACGTC.

The rearrangement links TRBV21-1 to TRBJ2-3; TRBD2 is the table's D call, not checked against the DNA. TRBV21-1 is a known pseudogene. The CDR3 is made up of 14 amino acids. CDR3 sequence reads: CAVTEGASTDTQYF. CDR3 nucleotides: TGTGCCGTCACGGAGGGGGCCAGCACAGATACGCAGTATTTT.

There are a few counts of this clonotype. Here the CDR3 reads CASTLGTASPLHF. Written as DNA, the CDR3 is TGTGCCAGCACCCTCGGGACAGCCTCACCCCTCCACTTT. The chain employs TRBV27 and TRBJ1-6; the match to TRBD1 covers 7 bases. The CDR3 contains 13 residues. After removal of 7 bases from V and 10 bases from J, the junction contained 7 bases not matched to a gene. Germline V gives CDR1 MNHEY, CDR2 SMNVEV (reference sequence).

The CDR3 bases are TGTGCCAGCGGAAACGTAGCCGCGGATACGCAGTATTTT. Residues: CASGNVAADTQYF. The rearrangement joins TRBV4-2 to TRBJ2-3; D remains ambiguous. CDR3 length equals 13 residues. Per germline, CDR1 LGHNA and CDR2 YNFKEQ. The ends were cut back, 8 bases at V and 6 bases at J, with 15 bases in the middle.

The chain combines TRBV29-1 with TRBJ2-2, with D uncertain. The germline V gene has CDR1 SQVTM and CDR2 ANQGSEA. The CDR3 sequence is 10 residues long. V dropped 3 bases and J dropped 7 bases, with 3 bases sitting between them. The CDR3 region is CSVDVGELFF. The CDR3 coding sequence is TGCAGCGTTGATGTCGGGGAGCTGTTTTTT.

The genes are TRBV7-2 and TRBJ2-3; D possibly corresponds to TRBD2 (5 bases). CDR3 length: 14 amino acids. CDR1 and CDR2 (germline): SGHTA, FQGNSA. Trimming cost V 6 bases and J 0 bases, with 10 bases left between them. This chain's CDR3 is CASRFGGSTDTQYF. The CDR3 coding sequence is TGTGCCAGCAGGTTCGGAGGTAGCACAGATACGCAGTATTTT.

This clonotype was found many times. The chain has TRBV5-1 and TRBJ2-7; possibly TRBD1 or TRBD2 for D (5 bases each). The CDR3 totals 15 residues. Trimming pared 3 bases from V and 5 bases from J, leaving 18 bases between. Germline CDR1 SGHRS, CDR2 YFSETQ. CDR3 loop: CASSSVGRTGHEQYF. CDR3 coding DNA: TGCGCCAGCAGCTCGGTGGGCAGAACGGGGCACGAGCAGTACTTC.

This clonotype was recorded at least ten times. The chain employs TRBV25-1 and TRBJ2-2, with D maybe TRBD1 (6 bases). CDR1 is MGHDK, CDR2 SYGVNS, per germline. The V end lost 6 bases, the J end lost 7 bases, and 12 bases lay between the germline ends. The CDR3 contains 13 residues. CDR3 protein: CASREMGHGELFF. The DNA of the CDR3 is TGTGCCAGCAGGGAAATGGGACACGGGGAGCTGTTTTTT. The variable domain in full, with the rest retrieved from reference TRBV25-1 and TRBJ2-2, is EADIYQTPRYLVIGTGKKITLECSQTMGHDKMYWYQQDPGMELHLIHYSYGVNSTEKGDLSSESTVSRIRTEHFPLTLESARPSHTSQYLCASREMGHGELFFGEGSRLTVL.

The V and J genes are TRBV19 and TRBJ2-3, with 13 bases matching TRBD2. Trimming cost V 4 bases and J 6 bases; bases outside gene matches: 7. CDR1 is LNHDA, CDR2 SQIVND, per germline (reference sequence). This CDR3 region has 16 residues. The CDR3: CASSTGLAGFADTQYF. The CDR3 DNA is TGTGCCAGTAGTACGGGACTAGCGGGGTTCGCGGATACGCAGTATTTT.

The rearrangement links TRBV15 to TRBJ1-2; weak D call: TRBD1 (6 bases). CDR1 and CDR2 from the germline V gene are LNHNV and YYDKDF (reference sequence). Trimming removed 0 bases at V and 8 bases at J, with 16 bases between. The CDR3 is 15 residues long. The CDR3 reads CATSREWARGEGYTF. The DNA for the CDR3 is TGTGCCACCAGCAGAGAGTGGGCCAGGGGAGAGGGCTACACCTTC.

The table lists this clonotype with a few counts. This chain joins TRBV12-3 or TRBV12-4 and TRBJ1-1; D gene ambiguous. Trimming took 6 bases from V and 3 from J, leaving 5 bases between them. The CDR3 totals 11 residues. The CDR3 loop is CASRFDTEAFF. DNA for the CDR3: TGTGCCAGCAGGTTCGACACTGAAGCTTTCTTT.